Listed below are T cell receptor beta chains from one sample, sequenced in a study of T cell responses to AZD1222 COVID-19 vaccine. Method: immunoSEQ multiplex PCR; TCRdb's copy keeps in-frame clones and lacks some. The sample records around 85,000 clones, roughly 88% being singletons. The source material was peripheral blood, sampled 28 days after the second AZD1222 dose. The origin of the receptors is an adult who received the AZD1222 COVID-19 vaccine. The CDR3 runs from the conserved cysteine through the conserved F or W. Each record gives: V gene, D gene, J gene, clone size, CDR3 DNA, CDR3 protein. The D gene is left open where the match is weak. Clone sizes are given selectively: once, few, many, or a class where the clone is expanded.

V gene: TRBV5-8
D gene: NA
J gene: TRBJ1-1
clone size: NA
CDR3 DNA: TGTGCCAGCAGCTTGGGATTTAGTGCAGTCCGCCCTGAAGCTTTCTTT
CDR3 protein: CASSLGFSAVRPEAFF

V gene: TRBV7-8
D gene: NA
J gene: TRBJ1-1
clone size: NA
CDR3 DNA: TGTGCCAGCAGCTTAGGTCGAAGTTCGATGAACACTGAAGCTTTCTTT
CDR3 protein: CASSLGRSSMNTEAFF

V gene: TRBV6-5
D gene: NA
J gene: TRBJ1-6
clone size: NA
CDR3 DNA: TGTGCCAGCAGCTGGGACGGGGGGTCACCCCTCCACTTT
CDR3 protein: CASSWDGGSPLHF

V gene: TRBV14
D gene: NA
J gene: TRBJ2-5
clone size: NA
CDR3 DNA: TGTGCCAGCAGCGGCTTCGCGGGGTCGGGCCAAGAGACCCAGTACTTC
CDR3 protein: CASSGFAGSGQETQYF

V gene: TRBV7-8
D gene: NA
J gene: TRBJ2-5
clone size: NA
CDR3 DNA: TGTGCCAGCAGCTTAGCGGGTAACCAAGAGACCCAGTACTTC
CDR3 protein: CASSLAGNQETQYF

V gene: TRBV19
D gene: TRBD1
J gene: TRBJ1-5
clone size: NA
CDR3 DNA: TGTGCCAGTAGTCTTGAAGGACAGGGTGGAAATCAGCCCCAGCATTTT
CDR3 protein: CASSLEGQGGNQPQHF

V gene: TRBV18
D gene: NA
J gene: TRBJ2-3
clone size: few
CDR3 DNA: TGTGCCAGCTCACCACAGACAGTCACAGATACGCAGTATTTT
CDR3 protein: CASSPQTVTDTQYF

V gene: TRBV2
D gene: NA
J gene: TRBJ1-6
clone size: NA
CDR3 DNA: TGTGCCAGCAGTGAGCCAGGGGCCTATAATTCACCCCTCCACTTT
CDR3 protein: CASSEPGAYNSPLHF

V gene: TRBV19
D gene: TRBD1
J gene: TRBJ1-2
clone size: NA
CDR3 DNA: TGTGCCAGTAGACCCACCGGGACAGGGCGCAGCTATGGCTACACCTTC
CDR3 protein: CASRPTGTGRSYGYTF

V gene: TRBV5-4
D gene: NA
J gene: TRBJ2-3
clone size: NA
CDR3 DNA: TGTGCCAGCATGCGCGAGAGCACAGATACGCAGTATTTT
CDR3 protein: CASMRESTDTQYF

V gene: TRBV11-1
D gene: NA
J gene: TRBJ2-7
clone size: NA
CDR3 DNA: TGTGCCAGCAGCTTAGAACCCGGGCTCCTACCCTACGAGCAGTACTTC
CDR3 protein: CASSLEPGLLPYEQYF

V gene: TRBV5-8
D gene: NA
J gene: TRBJ1-5
clone size: NA
CDR3 DNA: TGTGCCAGCAGCCGGGACATCGGGGAGCCCCAGCATTTT
CDR3 protein: CASSRDIGEPQHF

V gene: TRBV6-2/TRBV6-3
D gene: NA
J gene: TRBJ2-2
clone size: once
CDR3 DNA: TGTGCCAGCAGTTACTCGATATTCTTGTATTTAGGACAAGCGAACACCGGGGAGCTGTTTTTT
CDR3 protein: CASSYSIFLYLGQANTGELFF

V gene: TRBV5-1
D gene: NA
J gene: TRBJ2-2
clone size: NA
CDR3 DNA: TGCGCCAGCAGCTTGCGAACGGGGTTGAACACCGGGGAGCTGTTTTTT
CDR3 protein: CASSLRTGLNTGELFF

V gene: TRBV19
D gene: NA
J gene: TRBJ1-2
clone size: NA
CDR3 DNA: TGTGCCAGTACCTCGTGGACTTCAACGTCCTATGGCTACACCTTC
CDR3 protein: CASTSWTSTSYGYTF

V gene: TRBV10-1
D gene: NA
J gene: TRBJ1-1
clone size: NA
CDR3 DNA: TGCGCCAGCAGCCTAAAGCTCCGGGGACTGGACTTGAACACTGAAGCTTTCTTT
CDR3 protein: CASSLKLRGLDLNTEAFF

V gene: TRBV25-1
D gene: TRBD1
J gene: TRBJ1-2
clone size: NA
CDR3 DNA: TGTGCCAGCAGTGAAGGGACAGGGAAAGGCTACACCTTC
CDR3 protein: CASSEGTGKGYTF

V gene: TRBV6-1
D gene: NA
J gene: TRBJ1-2
clone size: NA
CDR3 DNA: TGTGCCAGCAGTGAAGTAACAGGGTTTACTGGCTACACCTTC
CDR3 protein: CASSEVTGFTGYTF

V gene: TRBV6-2/TRBV6-3
D gene: TRBD1
J gene: TRBJ1-2
clone size: NA
CDR3 DNA: TGTGCCAGCAGTTATTCGACAGGGTCGGATGGCTACACCTTC
CDR3 protein: CASSYSTGSDGYTF

V gene: TRBV10-2
D gene: NA
J gene: TRBJ2-7
clone size: NA
CDR3 DNA: TGCGCCAGCAGCAATCAGGGGTTCCACGAGCAGTACTTC
CDR3 protein: CASSNQGFHEQYF

V gene: TRBV11-3
D gene: TRBD2
J gene: TRBJ2-7
clone size: NA
CDR3 DNA: TGTGCCAGCAGCCCCGCAACTAGCGGGGGTGGCGACGAGCAGTACTTC
CDR3 protein: CASSPATSGGGDEQYF